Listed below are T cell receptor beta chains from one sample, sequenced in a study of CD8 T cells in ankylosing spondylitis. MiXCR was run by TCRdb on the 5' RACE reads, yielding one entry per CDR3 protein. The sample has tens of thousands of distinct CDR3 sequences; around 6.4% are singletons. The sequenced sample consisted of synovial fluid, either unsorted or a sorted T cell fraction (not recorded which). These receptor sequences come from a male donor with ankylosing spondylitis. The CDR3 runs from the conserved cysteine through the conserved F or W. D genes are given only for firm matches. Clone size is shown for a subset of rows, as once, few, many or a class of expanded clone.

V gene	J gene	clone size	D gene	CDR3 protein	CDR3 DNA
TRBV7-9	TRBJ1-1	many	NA	CASILDPGAMNTEAFF	TGTGCCTCCATCTTAGACCCAGGGGCTATGAACACTGAAGCTTTCTTT
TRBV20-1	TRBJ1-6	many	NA	CSARKPGTPENNSPLHF	TGCAGTGCTAGAAAACCCGGGACCCCGGAGAATAATTCACCCCTCCACTTT
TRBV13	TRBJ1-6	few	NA	CASGELAGRRRGPLHF	TGTGCCAGCGGGGAGCTCGCTGGACGGAGGCGGGGACCCCTCCACTTT
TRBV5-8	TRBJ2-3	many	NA	CASITATSYEYF	TGTGCCAGCATCACAGCCACATCTTATGAGTATTTT
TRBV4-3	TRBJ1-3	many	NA	CASSQNTGASKNTIYF	TGCGCCAGCAGCCAAAACACGGGGGCTTCAAAAAACACCATATATTTT
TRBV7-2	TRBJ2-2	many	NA	CASSPQTRGGGELFF	TGTGCCAGCAGCCCGCAGACTAGGGGTGGTGGGGAGCTGTTTTTT
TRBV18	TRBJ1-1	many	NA	CASSPQGDTNTEAFF	TGTGCCAGCTCACCACAGGGGGACACGAACACTGAAGCTTTCTTT
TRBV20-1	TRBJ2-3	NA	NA	CSASSSTGVGDTQYF	TGCAGTGCTAGTTCTTCGACGGGAGTGGGAGATACGCAGTATTTT
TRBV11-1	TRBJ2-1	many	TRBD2	CASSHNLAGGPANYNEQFF	TGTGCCAGCAGCCACAACCTAGCGGGAGGCCCCGCTAACTACAATGAGCAGTTCTTC
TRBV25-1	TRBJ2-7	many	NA	CASTPGPKYEQYF	TGTGCCAGCACACCAGGTCCCAAGTACGAGCAGTACTTC
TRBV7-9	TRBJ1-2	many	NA	CASSLEGGYTF	TGTGCCAGCAGCTTAGAGGGAGGCTACACCTTC
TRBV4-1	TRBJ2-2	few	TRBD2	CASSQGGLAGVGTGELFF	TGCGCCAGCAGCCAAGGGGGACTAGCGGGAGTAGGCACCGGGGAGCTGTTTTTT
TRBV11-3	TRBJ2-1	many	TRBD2	CASSDRTSGKNEQFF	TGTGCCAGCAGCGACCGGACTAGCGGGAAAAATGAGCAGTTCTTC
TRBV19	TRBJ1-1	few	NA	CASSSLWGGTEAFF	TGTGCCAGTAGTAGCCTTTGGGGGGGGACTGAAGCTTTCTTT
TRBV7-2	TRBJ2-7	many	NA	CASSQPTGEKYEQYF	TGTGCCAGCAGCCAACCCACGGGAGAGAAGTACGAGCAGTACTTC
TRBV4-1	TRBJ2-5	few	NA	CATARLPSGMETQYF	TGCGCCACCGCCAGGCTTCCTTCCGGGATGGAGACCCAGTACTTC
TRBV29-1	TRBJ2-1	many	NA	CSVELAPSSYNEQFF	TGCAGCGTGGAACTAGCTCCGAGCTCCTACAATGAGCAGTTCTTC
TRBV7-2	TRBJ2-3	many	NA	CASSLQSTDTQYF	TGTGCCAGCAGCTTGCAGAGCACAGATACGCAGTATTTT
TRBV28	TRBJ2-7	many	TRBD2	CASSTSGRRYEQYF	TGTGCCAGCAGTACTAGCGGGAGAAGATACGAGCAGTACTTC
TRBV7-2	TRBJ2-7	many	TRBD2	CASSWRTSGTYEQYF	TGTGCCAGCAGCTGGAGGACTAGCGGCACCTACGAGCAGTACTTC
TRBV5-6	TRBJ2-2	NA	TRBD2	CASSSGLAGDTGELFF	TGTGCCAGCAGCTCCGGACTAGCGGGAGACACCGGGGAGCTGTTTTTT
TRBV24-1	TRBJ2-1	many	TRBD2	CATSDLAVEGRDEQFF	TGTGCCACCAGTGATTTGGCTGTGGAAGGGAGGGATGAGCAGTTCTTC
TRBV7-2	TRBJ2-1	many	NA	CASSLGDPRGEQFF	TGTGCCAGCAGCTTGGGCGACCCGCGGGGTGAGCAGTTCTTC
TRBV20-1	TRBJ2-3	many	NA	CRGLAEKEDTQYF	TGCAGAGGATTAGCGGAGAAGGAAGATACGCAGTATTTT